This T cell receptor (beta chain) originates from a study of shared clonotypes between healthy human individuals (dated by TCRdb to about 2020). About the full investigation: The cohort included three men and two women between 18 and 49 years of age. Per donor, three plates each were used for CD4 naive and CD4 memory, two for CD8 naive, and one for CD8 memory. The study deeply sequenced blood TCR repertoires of about 5 healthy adults to estimate repertoire size and the extent of clonotype sharing between individuals. Libraries were prepared and TCR repertoires were sequenced by different laboratories using diverse techniques, in order to increase sequencing depth and limit assay-specific biases. Between about 0.85 and 10 billion PBMCs per donor were obtained by leukapheresis. Results the study describes overall, beyond this receptor: Around 5% of naive CD4, around 4% of naive CD8, 2.3% of memory CD4, and over 0.35% of memory CD8 clonotypes were shared across several donors. Sampling was restricted to blood, and TCR repertoires in tissues likely differ from the TCR repertoires found in blood. Based on pairwise subsampling, the degree of clonotype sharing among donors was expected to be affected by sequencing depth. The genetic and exposure-history diversity represented was limited by the small number of donors. Rarefaction of sorted-subset datasets indicated incomplete sequencing despite the large sequencing depth. Larger estimated clonotype richness was generally found for naive subsets than for memory subsets. Compared with non-shared clonotypes, clonotypes shared by all four sorted-subset donors had higher generation probabilities.

Donors were healthy HIV-negative adults with no recently reported acute infections or vaccinations. Only Caucasian adults living in Nashville, Tennessee, USA were represented among the donors. CD4+ T cells were enriched by magnetic negative selection; naive cells were then positively selected on CD45RA, and the negative fraction formed the memory subset. Blood was collected by leukapheresis, and PBMCs were isolated by Ficoll-Histopaque density gradient centrifugation and then cryopreserved in liquid nitrogen vapor phase. Purity and quantity of every magnetically sorted T cell population were checked by analytical flow cytometry. Each sorted fraction had its genomic DNA isolated and then quantified by UV absorbance on a Nanodrop 2000c. This clone was observed a single time. No cognate antigen has been identified for it. Per-base quality was not reported, and no clone a single base away is much larger than it.

TCR CDR3 regions were amplified from genomic DNA by multiplex PCR using the deep immunoSEQ assay. Genomic DNA extracted from each cell subset was distributed evenly over all wells of several immunoSEQ 96-well plates, and each plate served as one replicate. For sorted subsets, around 200 ng genomic DNA, equal to 30,000 or so T cell genomes, was loaded into each replicate PCR. Purified libraries were measured with a Qubit 3.0 fluorometer, size-checked on a Bioanalyzer 2100, and measured again with the KAPA Library Quantification kit. A separate single-read 150-cycle Illumina NextSeq 550 flow cell was used to sequence each immunoSEQ 96-well plate. As for the authors' bioinformatics: The immunoSEQ output contained only junctional sequences without quality scores, so filtering could not match that applied to full-length reads. Sequences were annotated with PyIR, a Python wrapper for IgBLAST v1.9, and V/J genes and CDR3 were assigned using IMGT germline references. Reads were filtered out if the reads had weak V/J assignments (E-value above 1e-6), no CDR3, stop codons, out-of-frame junctions, or ambiguous translated residues. A V3J clonotype was defined by an identical inferred V gene, J gene, and CDR3 amino acid sequence. To compute the percentage overlap between repertoires, the number of shared unique clonotypes was divided by the size of the smaller repertoire. Richness of each repertoire was evaluated using RTK rarefaction, the Chao1 estimator, and Recon v2.1 estimates of unobserved clonotypes. OLGA was used to compute generation probabilities for all TCRbeta clonotypes that the gDNA method yielded from a few donors. TCRdb took over this immuneACCESS table, retaining in-frame rearrangements with V and J assigned. Such tables are incomplete; in checked studies, under half of the missing clones stem from an unresolved V gene, and the remainder is unexplained. D and trimming were read from the DNA, whereas the V and J calls and clone size are those reported in that table. This sample is represented by roughly 2,500,000 clones; 80% to 95% of them were singletons. The biggest ten clones account for roughly 0.39% of the sample.

The source is a young man in good health. Some clones in this sample may be carry-over from other donors' samples. The sample taken for sequencing was naive CD4+ T cells from PBMCs. In light of the paper, this sample's cell subset or site label describes: CD45RA+ positively selected.

In nucleotide form, the sequence is TGTGCCAGCAGCTTAGGAGTAAACCCCAATGAAAAACTGTTTTTT. Its amino acids are CASSLGVNPNEKLFF. The V gene is TRBV7-2 and the J gene is TRBJ1-4; confidence is insufficient to name the D gene. CDR1 SGHTA and CDR2 FQGNSA are derived from the germline V gene. Including cysteine and phenylalanine, the CDR3 has 15 amino acids. Solely the CDR3 DNA is kept, with 45 bases framed from the first base. V drops 1 base and J drops 5 bases, leaving 11 bases in between.